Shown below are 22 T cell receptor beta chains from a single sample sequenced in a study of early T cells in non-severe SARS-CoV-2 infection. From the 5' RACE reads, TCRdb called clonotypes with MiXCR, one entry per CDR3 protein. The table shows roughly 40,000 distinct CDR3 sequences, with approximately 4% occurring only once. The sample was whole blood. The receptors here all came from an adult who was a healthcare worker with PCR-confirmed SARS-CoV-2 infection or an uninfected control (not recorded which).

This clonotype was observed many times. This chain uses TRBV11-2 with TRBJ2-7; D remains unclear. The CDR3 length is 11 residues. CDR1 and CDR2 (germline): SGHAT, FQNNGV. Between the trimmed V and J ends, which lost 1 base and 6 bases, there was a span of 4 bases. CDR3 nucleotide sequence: TGTGCCAGCAGCTTAGTCCGCGAGCAGTACTTC. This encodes CASSLVREQYF. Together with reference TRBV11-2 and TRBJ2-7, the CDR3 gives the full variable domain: EAGVAQSPRYKIIEKRQSVAFWCNPISGHATLYWYQQILGQGPKLLIQFQNNGVVDDSQLPKDRFSAERLKGVDSTLKIQPAKLEDSAVYLCASSLVREQYFGPGTRLTVT.

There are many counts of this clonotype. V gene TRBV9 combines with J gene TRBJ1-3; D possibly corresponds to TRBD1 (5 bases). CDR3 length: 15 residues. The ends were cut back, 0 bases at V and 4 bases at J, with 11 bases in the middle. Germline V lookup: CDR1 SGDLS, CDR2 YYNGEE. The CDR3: CASSVAGVEGNTIYF. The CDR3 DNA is TGTGCCAGCAGCGTAGCGGGGGTGGAAGGAAACACCATATATTTT.

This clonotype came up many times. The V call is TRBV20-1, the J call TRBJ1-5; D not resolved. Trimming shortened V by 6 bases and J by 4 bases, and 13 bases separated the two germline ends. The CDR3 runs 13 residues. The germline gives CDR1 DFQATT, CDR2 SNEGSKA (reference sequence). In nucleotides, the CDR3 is TGCAGTGCAAGGAACCAGGAAAATCAGCCCCAGCATTTT. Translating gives CSARNQENQPQHF.

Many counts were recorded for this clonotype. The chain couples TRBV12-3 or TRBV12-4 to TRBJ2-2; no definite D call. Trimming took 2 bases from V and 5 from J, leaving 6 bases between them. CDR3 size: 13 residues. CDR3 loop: CASSLLTTGELFF. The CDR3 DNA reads TGTGCCAGCAGTTTATTAACAACCGGGGAGCTGTTTTTT.

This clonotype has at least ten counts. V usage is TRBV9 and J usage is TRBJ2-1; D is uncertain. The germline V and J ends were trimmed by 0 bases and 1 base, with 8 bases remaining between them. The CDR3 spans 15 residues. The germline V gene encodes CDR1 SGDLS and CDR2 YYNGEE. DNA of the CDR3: TGTGCCAGCAGCGTAGCAGTGAGTTCCTACAATGAGCAGTTCTTC. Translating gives CASSVAVSSYNEQFF.

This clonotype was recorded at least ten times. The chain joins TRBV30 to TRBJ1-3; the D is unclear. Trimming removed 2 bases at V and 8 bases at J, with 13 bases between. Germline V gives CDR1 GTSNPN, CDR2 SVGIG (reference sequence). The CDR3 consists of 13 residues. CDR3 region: CAWSSQSTYTIYF. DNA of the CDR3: TGTGCCTGGAGTTCCCAATCGACATACACCATATATTTT.

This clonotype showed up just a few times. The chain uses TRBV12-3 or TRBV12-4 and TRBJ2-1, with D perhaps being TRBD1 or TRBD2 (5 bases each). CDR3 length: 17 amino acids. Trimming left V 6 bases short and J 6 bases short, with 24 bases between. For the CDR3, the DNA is TGTGCCAGCAGACTCTGGAGACGGGGCCTAGACATCAATGAGCAGTTCTTC. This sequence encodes CASRLWRRGLDINEQFF.

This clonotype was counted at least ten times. The CDR3 DNA follows: TGCAGTGCTAGAGATCTAGGAGGGGGCTATGGCTACACCTTC. This codes for CSARDLGGGYGYTF. The J gene is TRBJ1-2, the V gene TRBV20-1; a possible D gene is TRBD1 (6 bases). Deletions cut 0 bases from V and 4 bases from J, with 12 bases between. The CDR3 runs 14 residues. CDR1 and CDR2 from the germline V gene are DFQATT and SNEGSKA (reference sequence).

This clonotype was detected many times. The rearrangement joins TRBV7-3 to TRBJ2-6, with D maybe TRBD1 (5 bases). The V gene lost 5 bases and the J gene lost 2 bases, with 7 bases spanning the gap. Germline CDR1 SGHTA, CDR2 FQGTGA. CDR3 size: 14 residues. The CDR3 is CASSQGPGANVLTF. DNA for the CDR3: TGTGCCAGCAGCCAGGGTCCTGGGGCCAACGTCCTGACTTTC.

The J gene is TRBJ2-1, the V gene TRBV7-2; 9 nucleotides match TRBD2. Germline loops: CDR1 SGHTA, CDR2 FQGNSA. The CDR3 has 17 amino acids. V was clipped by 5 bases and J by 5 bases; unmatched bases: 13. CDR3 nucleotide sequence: TGTGCCAGCAGCCACCGGTGGGGTCTAGCGGGGAACAATGAGCAGTTCTTC. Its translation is CASSHRWGLAGNNEQFF.

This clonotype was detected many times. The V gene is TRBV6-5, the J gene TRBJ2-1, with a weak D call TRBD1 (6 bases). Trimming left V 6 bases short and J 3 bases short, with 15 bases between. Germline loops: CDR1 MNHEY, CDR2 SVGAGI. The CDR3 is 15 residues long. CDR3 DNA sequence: TGTGCCAGCAGCCCCGGGCTAGGGGGCTACAATGAGCAGTTCTTC. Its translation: CASSPGLGGYNEQFF.

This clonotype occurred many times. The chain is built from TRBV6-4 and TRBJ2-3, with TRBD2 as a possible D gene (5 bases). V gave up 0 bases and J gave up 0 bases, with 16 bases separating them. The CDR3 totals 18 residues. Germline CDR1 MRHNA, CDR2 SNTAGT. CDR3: CASSDSSWKLGSTDTQYF. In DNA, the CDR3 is TGTGCCAGCAGTGACTCGAGCTGGAAACTAGGGAGCACAGATACGCAGTATTTT.

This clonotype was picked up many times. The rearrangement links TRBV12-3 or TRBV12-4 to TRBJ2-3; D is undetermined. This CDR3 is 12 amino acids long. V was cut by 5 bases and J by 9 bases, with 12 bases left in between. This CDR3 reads CASSASSHTQYF. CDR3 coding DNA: TGTGCCAGCAGTGCCTCGAGCCACACGCAGTATTTT.

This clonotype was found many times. CDR3 bases: TGTGCCATCAATCCGGGCGTTAGCACAGATACGCAGTATTTT. Its translation: CAINPGVSTDTQYF. The V call is TRBV10-3, the J call TRBJ2-3, with D hard to call. V was clipped by 7 bases and J by 0 bases, with 11 bases between them. Germline V CDR1 and CDR2: ENHRY, SYGVKD. This CDR3 region has 14 residues.

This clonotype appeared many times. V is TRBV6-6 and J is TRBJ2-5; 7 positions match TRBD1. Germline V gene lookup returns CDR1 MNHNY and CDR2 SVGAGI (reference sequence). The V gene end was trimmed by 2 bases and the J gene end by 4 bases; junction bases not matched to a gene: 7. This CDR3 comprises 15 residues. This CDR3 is CASSYLPRTGETQYF. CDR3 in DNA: TGTGCCAGCAGTTACCTCCCCCGGACAGGAGAGACCCAGTACTTC.

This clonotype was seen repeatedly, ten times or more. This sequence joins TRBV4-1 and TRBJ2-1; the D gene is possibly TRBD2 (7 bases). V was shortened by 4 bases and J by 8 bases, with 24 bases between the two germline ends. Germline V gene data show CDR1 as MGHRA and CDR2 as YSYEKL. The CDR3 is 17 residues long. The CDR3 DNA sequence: TGCGCCAGCAGCCTCGCCGGAGGGGGGGCCCTAGGCCATGAGCAGTTCTTC. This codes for CASSLAGGGALGHEQFF.

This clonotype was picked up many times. CDR3 residues: CASSQDFTSGTSYNEQFF. DNA of the CDR3: TGTGCCAGCAGCCAAGACTTCACTAGCGGGACCTCCTACAATGAGCAGTTCTTC. The J gene is TRBJ2-1, the V gene TRBV3-1; 10 bases line up with TRBD2. V gave up 0 bases and J gave up 0 bases; unmatched junction bases: 5. The CDR3 is 18 amino acids. The germline V gene encodes CDR1 LGHDT and CDR2 YNNKEL (reference sequence).

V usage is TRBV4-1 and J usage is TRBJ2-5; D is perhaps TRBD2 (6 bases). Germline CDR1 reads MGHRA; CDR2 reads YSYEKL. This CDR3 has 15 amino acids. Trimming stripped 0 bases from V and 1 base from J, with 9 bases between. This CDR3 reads CASSQDRRGQETQYF. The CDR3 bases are TGCGCCAGCAGCCAAGATCGGAGGGGCCAAGAGACCCAGTACTTC.

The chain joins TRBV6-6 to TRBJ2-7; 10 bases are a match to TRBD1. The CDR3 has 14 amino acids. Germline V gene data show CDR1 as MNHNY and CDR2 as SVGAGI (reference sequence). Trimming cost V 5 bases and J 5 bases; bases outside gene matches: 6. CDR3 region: CASSNGQGVHEQYF. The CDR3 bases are TGTGCCAGCAGTAACGGACAGGGGGTCCACGAGCAGTACTTC.

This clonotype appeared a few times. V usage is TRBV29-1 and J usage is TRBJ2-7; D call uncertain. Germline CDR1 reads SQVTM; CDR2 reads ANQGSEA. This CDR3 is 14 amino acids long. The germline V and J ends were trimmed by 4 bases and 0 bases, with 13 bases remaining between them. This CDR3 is CSVGSVTRSYEQYF. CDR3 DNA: TGCAGCGTTGGCTCCGTGACCCGCTCCTACGAGCAGTACTTC.

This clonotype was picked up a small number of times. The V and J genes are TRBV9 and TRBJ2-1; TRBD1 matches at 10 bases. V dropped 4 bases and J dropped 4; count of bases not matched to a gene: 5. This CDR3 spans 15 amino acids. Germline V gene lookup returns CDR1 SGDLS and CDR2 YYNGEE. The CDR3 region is CASSTVGQGYNEQFF. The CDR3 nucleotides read TGTGCCAGCAGCACAGTGGGACAGGGGTACAATGAGCAGTTCTTC.

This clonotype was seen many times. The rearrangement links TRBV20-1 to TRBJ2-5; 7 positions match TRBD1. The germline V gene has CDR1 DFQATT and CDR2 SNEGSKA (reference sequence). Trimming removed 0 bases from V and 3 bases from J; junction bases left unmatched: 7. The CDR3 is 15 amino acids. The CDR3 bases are TGCAGTGCTAGAGATGCTAAAGGGGGCAAAGAGACCCAGTACTTC. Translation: CSARDAKGGKETQYF.